Each of the 32 T cell receptor beta chains below was sequenced from the same sample in a study of blood T cell repertoires in COVID-19. Data came from immunoSEQ multiplex PCR; TCRdb stores just in-frame clones and leaves some out. This table holds 100,000 or so clones, 90% to 95% found once. Sequenced input: peripheral blood. All receptors derive from a woman aged 45-65 years in a cohort sampled during active COVID-19.

The V gene is TRBV7-9, the J gene TRBJ2-5; D is uncertain. V was shortened by 3 bases and J by 2 bases, with 7 bases between the two germline ends. The CDR3 sequence is 13 residues long. Per the germline V gene, CDR1 is SEHNR and CDR2 is FQNEAQ (reference sequence). The DNA of the CDR3 is TGTGCCAGCAGCTTCCCCTTTCAAGAGACCCAGTACTTC. Translated, it gives CASSFPFQETQYF.

The count of this clone is one. The chain uses TRBV9 and TRBJ2-5; D is uncertain. Trimming removed 0 bases at V and 2 bases at J, with 11 bases between. CDR1 and CDR2 (germline): SGDLS, YYNGEE. CDR3 length: 15 residues. The CDR3 spells CASSVAGQRQETQYF. CDR3 nucleotide sequence: TGTGCCAGCAGCGTAGCTGGGCAGAGACAAGAGACCCAGTACTTC.

The rearrangement links TRBV29-1 to TRBJ1-2; D is unclear. This CDR3 has 15 residues. In germline, CDR1 is SQVTM, CDR2 ANQGSEA. The V end was cut by 6 bases, the J end by 4 bases, with 21 bases between. The CDR3 spells CSVWGVITGSYGYTF. The CDR3 DNA follows: TGCAGCGTGTGGGGAGTGATCACCGGAAGCTATGGCTACACCTTC.

The chain combines TRBV24-1 with TRBJ2-5; 10 nucleotides match TRBD1. The CDR3 runs to 13 residues. With 9 bases clipped from V and 4 bases from J, the junction kept 4 bases outside the gene matches. Germline values: CDR1 KGHDR, CDR2 SFDVKD. DNA of the CDR3: TGTGCCACCGGGACAGGGGTTAGAGAGACCCAGTACTTC. Its protein is CATGTGVRETQYF.

The rearrangement links TRBV19 to TRBJ2-1; 7 nucleotides line up with TRBD2. The germline V gene has CDR1 LNHDA and CDR2 SQIVND (reference sequence). Trimming took 6 bases from V and 2 from J; bases not matched to a gene: 16. The CDR3 extends over 18 amino acids. CDR3 in amino acids: CASSSLFGWGGTYNEQFF. The CDR3 DNA reads as TGTGCCAGTAGCTCCTTATTCGGGTGGGGGGGAACCTACAATGAGCAGTTCTTC.

The V call is TRBV2, the J call TRBJ1-6; 7 positions agree with TRBD1. The CDR3 loop spans 14 amino acids. From germline, CDR1 is SNHLY and CDR2 FYNNEI. J was trimmed by 8 bases and V by 5 bases; bases with no gene match: 6. CDR3 DNA: TGTGCCAGCAGTATAGTTACAGGGGATTCACCCCTCCACTTT. This encodes CASSIVTGDSPLHF.

V gene TRBV5-4 combines with J gene TRBJ2-4; maybe TRBD1 (5 bases). Germline CDR1 reads SGHNT; CDR2 reads YYREEE (reference sequence). This CDR3 has 15 amino acids. V was trimmed by 4 bases and J by 6 bases, leaving 17 bases between them. CDR3 sequence: CASSPVQGVGNIQYF. The CDR3 region has the DNA TGTGCCAGCAGCCCGGTTCAAGGGGTGGGAAACATTCAGTACTTC.

The chain links TRBV10-1 to TRBJ2-7, with 7 bases fitting TRBD2. Germline loops: CDR1 WNHNN, CDR2 SYGVQD (reference sequence). The ends lost 2 bases at V and 4 bases at J; junction bases unmatched: 2. The CDR3 runs to 13 residues. CDR3 in amino acids: CASSEGGGYEQYF. The DNA of the CDR3 is TGCGCCAGCAGTGAGGGGGGGGGATACGAGCAGTACTTC.

This chain joins TRBV18 and TRBJ2-7; 10 bases are a match to TRBD2. V lost 3 bases to trimming and J lost 5 bases; unmatched junction nucleotides: 7. Germline V gene lookup returns CDR1 KGHSH and CDR2 LQKENI. This CDR3 spans 15 amino acids. Here the CDR3 reads CASSPRAGGHDEQYF. CDR3 DNA sequence: TGTGCCAGCTCACCGAGAGCGGGAGGGCACGACGAGCAGTACTTC.

The J gene is TRBJ1-2, the V gene TRBV2; D unresolved. Germline lookup yields CDR1 SNHLY and CDR2 FYNNEI. This CDR3 comprises 15 residues. The V and J ends lost 4 bases and 7 bases respectively, with 19 bases between them. This chain's CDR3 is CASSGRAGRGGGYTF. In nucleotides, the CDR3 is TGTGCCAGCAGTGGGAGGGCCGGCCGGGGTGGTGGCTACACCTTC.

The V call is TRBV10-2, the J call TRBJ2-5; D possibly corresponds to TRBD2 (6 bases). The CDR3 sequence is 16 residues long. CDR1 and CDR2 (germline): WSHSY, SAAADI. V was shortened by 7 bases and J by 5 bases, with 23 bases between the two germline ends. The CDR3 spells CASTQRGRGFFETQYF. As DNA, the CDR3 is TGCGCCAGCACCCAAAGGGGTCGGGGGTTTTTTGAGACCCAGTACTTC.

This chain connects TRBV4-2 to TRBJ2-7; D possibly corresponds to TRBD2 (6 bases). Trimming pared 0 bases from V and 5 bases from J, leaving 14 bases between. In germline, CDR1 is LGHNA, CDR2 YNFKEQ. This CDR3 spans 15 amino acids. CDR3 region: CASSQDVGGANEQYF. DNA of the CDR3: TGTGCCAGCAGCCAAGACGTCGGCGGGGCCAACGAGCAGTACTTC.

The chain carries TRBV7-2 and TRBJ2-7; 10 nucleotides line up with TRBD2. V lost 2 bases and J lost 4; bases outside the gene matches: 8. From germline, CDR1 is SGHTA and CDR2 FQGNSA. The CDR3 length is 16 residues. In nucleotides, the CDR3 is TGTGCCAGCAGCTTATATCCTAGCGGGAGATCATACGAGCAGTACTTC. It translates to CASSLYPSGRSYEQYF.

This clone occurred a few times. This chain links TRBV19 with TRBJ1-5; 11 nucleotides line up with TRBD1. The CDR3 has 15 residues. Germline CDR1 LNHDA, CDR2 SQIVND (reference sequence). V lost 8 bases, J lost 0 bases, and 3 bases stayed unmatched. The CDR3 DNA is TGTGCCAGTTTGGACAGGGGGCGTAGCAATCAGCCCCAGCATTTT. It translates to CASLDRGRSNQPQHF.

The CDR3 DNA reads as TGTGCCAGCAGCCAACGGTTGGCCGGGGAGCTGTTTTTT. Translated, it gives CASSQRLAGELFF. This chain joins TRBV14 and TRBJ2-2; D gene unclear. Per the germline V gene, CDR1 is SGHDN and CDR2 is FVKESK. The V gene lost 2 bases and the J gene lost 6 bases, with 7 bases spanning the gap. The CDR3 spans 13 residues.

This rearrangement joins TRBV6-5 to TRBJ2-7; 12 nucleotides align to TRBD2. Unmatched junction bases numbered 7, after V lost 7 bases and J lost 6 bases. The germline V gene encodes CDR1 MNHEY and CDR2 SVGAGI. This CDR3 spans 14 amino acids. CDR3 residues: CASNRLAGDGEQYF. CDR3 DNA: TGTGCCAGCAACCGACTAGCGGGAGACGGCGAGCAGTACTTC.

The V call is TRBV29-1, the J call TRBJ2-1, with 11 bases fitting TRBD2. V was clipped by 5 bases and J by 9 bases; unmatched bases: 12. CDR1 and CDR2 from the germline V gene are SQVTM and ANQGSEA. This CDR3 comprises 15 residues. In DNA form, the CDR3 reads TGCAGCGTTCCGGGGGGTAGCGGGAGGGTTCCTGAGCAGTTCTTC. Protein sequence: CSVPGGSGRVPEQFF.

The chain recombines TRBV10-3 with TRBJ2-4; D gene unclear. V lost 2 bases and J 0 bases, leaving 8 bases between the germline ends. Germline CDR1 ENHRY, CDR2 SYGVKD. The CDR3 consists of 15 residues. The CDR3 loop is CAISETALAKNIQYF. CDR3 DNA sequence: TGTGCCATCAGTGAGACTGCACTAGCCAAAAACATTCAGTACTTC.

This rearrangement joins TRBV19 to TRBJ1-1, with TRBD1 as a possible D gene (6 bases). Looked up from germline, CDR1 is LNHDA and CDR2 is SQIVND (reference sequence). CDR3 length equals 15 residues. Trimming took off 3 bases at V and 0 bases at J, with 11 bases between the two ends. The CDR3 nucleotides are TGTGCCAGTAGTATGGCAGGGGCCATGAACACTGAAGCTTTCTTT. Translated: CASSMAGAMNTEAFF.

The chain has TRBV5-1 and TRBJ1-3, with 7 positions matching TRBD1. The CDR3 is made up of 17 amino acids. With V trimmed by 4 bases and J by 0 bases, 10 bases remained unmatched. The germline V gene encodes CDR1 SGHRS and CDR2 YFSETQ. In DNA form, the CDR3 reads TGCGCCAGCAGCCCGGGACAGCTACAGAGCTCTGGAAACACCATATATTTT. Translated, it gives CASSPGQLQSSGNTIYF.

The chain combines TRBV10-2 with TRBJ2-2, with TRBD2 matching over 8 bases. This CDR3 is 15 amino acids long. Germline values: CDR1 WSHSY, CDR2 SAAADI. V lost 6 bases to trimming and J lost 2 bases; unmatched junction nucleotides: 5. The CDR3 loop reads CASRTREGNTGELFF. For the CDR3, the DNA is TGCGCCAGCAGGACTCGGGAGGGCAACACCGGGGAGCTGTTTTTT.

The CDR3 nucleotides are TGTGCCACCAGCAGAGATCGACAGGGGCTCTTGGCTGAAGCTTTCTTT. As protein: CATSRDRQGLLAEAFF. The chain recombines TRBV15 with TRBJ1-1, with TRBD1 matching 8 bases. The V gene end was trimmed by 0 bases and the J gene end by 6 bases; junction bases not matched to a gene: 9. The germline gives CDR1 LNHNV, CDR2 YYDKDF (reference sequence). The CDR3 spans 16 residues.

This chain links TRBV5-1 with TRBJ1-2; D is unclear. V was clipped by 4 bases and J by 2 bases, with 9 bases between them. CDR1 and CDR2 from the germline V gene are SGHRS and YFSETQ. The CDR3 length is 13 residues. In DNA, the CDR3 is TGCGCCAGCAGCGCGACTGAAAACTATGGCTACACCTTC. As protein: CASSATENYGYTF. Using reference TRBV5-1 and TRBJ1-2 for the parts outside the CDR3, the full variable domain is KAGVTQTPRYLIKTRGQQVTLSCSPISGHRSVSWYQQTPGQGLQFLFEYFSETQRNKGNFPGRFSGRQFSNSRSEMNVSTLELGDSALYLCASSATENYGYTFGSGTRLTVV.

This chain connects TRBV9 to TRBJ2-1; 7 bases agree with TRBD1. CDR3 length: 15 residues. V lost 4 bases, J lost 3 bases, and 7 bases stayed unmatched. Germline V CDR1 and CDR2: SGDLS, YYNGEE. DNA for the CDR3: TGTGCCAGCAGCACCCGACAGGGATTCTACAATGAGCAGTTCTTC. Residues: CASSTRQGFYNEQFF. Using reference TRBV9 and TRBJ2-1 for the parts outside the CDR3, the full variable domain is DSGVTQTPKHLITATGQRVTLRCSPRSGDLSVYWYQQSLDQGLQFLIQYYNGEERAKGNILERFSAQQFPDLHSELNLSSLELGDSALYFCASSTRQGFYNEQFFGPGTRLTVL.

The rearrangement links TRBV5-6 to TRBJ2-7; 8 nucleotides agree with TRBD2. Germline CDR1 SGHDT, CDR2 YYEEEE. Trimming cost V 0 bases and J 6 bases; bases outside gene matches: 8. The CDR3 runs to 15 residues. Here the CDR3 reads CASSLVPDGRGEQYF. The DNA of the CDR3 is TGTGCCAGCAGCTTGGTCCCGGACGGGAGGGGCGAGCAGTACTTC. The full variable domain, rest sourced from reference TRBV5-6 and TRBJ2-7, is DAGVTQSPTHLIKTRGQQVTLRCSPKSGHDTVSWYQQALGQGPQFIFQYYEEEERQRGNFPDRFSGHQFPNYSSELNVNALLLGDSALYLCASSLVPDGRGEQYFGPGTRLTVT.

This clone was observed a single time. The chain has TRBV29-1 and TRBJ1-3, with TRBD1 identical over 7 bases. This CDR3 is built from 15 residues. Trimming removed 7 bases from V and 0 bases from J; junction bases left unmatched: 9. Germline V gives CDR1 SQVTM, CDR2 ANQGSEA. CDR3 region: CSATGRLFSGNTIYF. Here the CDR3 DNA reads TGCAGCGCGACAGGGCGCCTTTTCTCTGGAAACACCATATATTTT.

The V call is TRBV3-1 (or the pseudogene TRBV3-2), the J call TRBJ2-2, with 11 bases aligning to TRBD2. V lost 3 bases and J lost 7; bases outside the gene matches: 10. The length of the CDR3 is 17 residues. Germline values: CDR1 LGHDT, CDR2 YNNKEL (reference sequence). The CDR3 loop reads CASSQHGTSGRDGELFF. In nucleotides, the CDR3 is TGTGCCAGCAGCCAGCACGGGACTAGCGGTCGGGACGGGGAGCTGTTTTTT.

The chain uses TRBV5-6 and TRBJ2-5; D might be TRBD2 (6 bases). Germline V gives CDR1 SGHDT, CDR2 YYEEEE. Trimming cost V 4 bases and J 1 base, with 8 bases left between them. CDR3 length: 13 amino acids. The CDR3 here is CASSARGQETQYF. As DNA, the CDR3 is TGTGCCAGCAGCGCGCGGGGCCAAGAGACCCAGTACTTC.

J is TRBJ2-1 and V is TRBV3-1 (or the pseudogene TRBV3-2), with TRBD2 as a possible D gene (6 bases). The germline CDR1 and CDR2 sequences are LGHDT and YNNKEL (reference sequence). The V gene lost 2 bases and the J gene lost 7 bases, with 12 bases spanning the gap. The CDR3 sequence is 14 residues long. CDR3 nucleotides: TGTGCCAGCAGCCAAACCGCGGGGAGAAATGAGCAGTTCTTC. It yields the protein CASSQTAGRNEQFF.

The V and J genes are TRBV25-1 and TRBJ2-2, with D unresolved. In germline, CDR1 is MGHDK, CDR2 SYGVNS. This CDR3 contains 14 residues. Between the trimmed V and J ends, which lost 7 bases and 3 bases, there was a span of 12 bases. CDR3 sequence reads: CASKEPSDTGELFF. The CDR3 DNA follows: TGTGCCAGCAAGGAGCCGAGCGACACCGGGGAGCTGTTTTTT.

This chain joins TRBV6-5 and TRBJ1-2, with D maybe TRBD1 (6 bases). Per the germline V gene, CDR1 is MNHEY and CDR2 is SVGAGI. The CDR3 runs to 15 residues. Trimming removed 5 bases from V and 2 bases from J, with 15 bases in between. The CDR3 nucleotides are TGTGCCAGCAGTAAGCCGGGACACCCAAACTATGGCTACACCTTC. It is translated as CASSKPGHPNYGYTF.

The chain recombines TRBV3-1 (or the pseudogene TRBV3-2) with TRBJ2-7, with D possibly matching TRBD1 (6 bases). CDR1 LGHDT and CDR2 YNNKEL come from the germline V gene (reference sequence). The CDR3 has 14 residues. With 4 bases removed from V and 4 bases from J, the gap between germline ends came to 14 bases. CDR3: CASSLLTGVYEQYF. In DNA, the CDR3 is TGTGCCAGCAGCCTCCTGACAGGCGTGTACGAGCAGTACTTC.